Included here is one T cell receptor beta chain sequence, with context. These data originate in a study of shared clonotypes between healthy human individuals. About the study: Each donor's CD4 naive and CD4 memory cells filled three plates apiece, CD8 naive two, and CD8 memory one.

Naive CD8 cells lacked CD45RO, underwent positive selection for CCR7 and left out terminally differentiated effector memory CD45RA+ cells. The CDR3 loop spans 16 amino acids. The junction had 9 bases not matched to a gene; V was cut back by 3 bases and J by 4 bases. Germline loops: CDR1 MNHNS, CDR2 SASEGT. The table came from immunoSEQ multiplex PCR; TCRdb's copy has only in-frame clones and leaves some out. The sample has millions of clones, about 95% seen once; the top ten hold about 1.1%. Sequenced sample: naive CD8+ T cells sorted from blood. The V and J genes are TRBV6-1 and TRBJ2-1; 7 bases map to TRBD2. The TCR sequence derives from a man younger than 35 in good health. This CDR3 is CASSDYPEAGYNEQFF. The DNA of the CDR3 is TGTGCCAGCAGTGATTACCCCGAAGCGGGATACAATGAGCAGTTCTTC.